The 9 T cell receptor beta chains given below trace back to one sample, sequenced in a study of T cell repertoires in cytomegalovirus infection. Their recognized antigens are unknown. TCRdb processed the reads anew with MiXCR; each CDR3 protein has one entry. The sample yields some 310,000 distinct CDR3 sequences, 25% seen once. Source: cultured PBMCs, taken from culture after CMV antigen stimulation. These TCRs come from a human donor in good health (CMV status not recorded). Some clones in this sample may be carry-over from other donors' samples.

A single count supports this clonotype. For the CDR3, the DNA is TGCAGCGTGCAGGGGGTTTTGAACACTGAAGCTTTCTTT. Residues: CSVQGVLNTEAFF. The chain employs TRBV29-1 and TRBJ1-1, with 7 bases aligning to TRBD1. Germline trimming cut 6 bases from V and 0 bases from J; bases unmatched to any gene: 4. The CDR3 covers 13 residues. Germline-derived CDR1 and CDR2 are SQVTM and ANQGSEA.

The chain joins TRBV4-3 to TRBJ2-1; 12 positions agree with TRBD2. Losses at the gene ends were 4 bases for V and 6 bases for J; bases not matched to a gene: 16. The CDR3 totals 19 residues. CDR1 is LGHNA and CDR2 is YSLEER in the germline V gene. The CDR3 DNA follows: TGCGCCAGCAGCCCCAAACTAGCGGGAGGAGGGGGGGGGGGCAATGAGCAGTTCTTC. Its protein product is CASSPKLAGGGGGGNEQFF.

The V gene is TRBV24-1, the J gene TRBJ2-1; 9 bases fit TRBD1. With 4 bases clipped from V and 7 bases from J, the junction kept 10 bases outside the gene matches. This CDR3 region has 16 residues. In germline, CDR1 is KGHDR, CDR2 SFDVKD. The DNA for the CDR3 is TGTGCCACCAGTGACCATCCAACCGGGACAGGGAATGAGCAGTTCTTC. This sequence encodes CATSDHPTGTGNEQFF.

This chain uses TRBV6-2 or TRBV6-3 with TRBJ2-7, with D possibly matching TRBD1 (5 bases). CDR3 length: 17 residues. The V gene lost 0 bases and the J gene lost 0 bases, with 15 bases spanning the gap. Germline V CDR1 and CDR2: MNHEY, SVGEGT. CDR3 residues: CASSYSRMEGDSYEQYV. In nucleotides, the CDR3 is TGTGCCAGCAGTTACTCGAGAATGGAAGGGGACTCCTACGAGCAGTACGTC.

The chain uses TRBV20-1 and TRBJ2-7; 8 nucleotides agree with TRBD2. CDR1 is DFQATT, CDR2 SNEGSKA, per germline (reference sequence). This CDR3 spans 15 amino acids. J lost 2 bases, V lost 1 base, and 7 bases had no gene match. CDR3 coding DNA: TGCAGTGCTAGAGTCAGGACTAGCCTTACCTACGAGCAGTACTTC. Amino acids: CSARVRTSLTYEQYF.

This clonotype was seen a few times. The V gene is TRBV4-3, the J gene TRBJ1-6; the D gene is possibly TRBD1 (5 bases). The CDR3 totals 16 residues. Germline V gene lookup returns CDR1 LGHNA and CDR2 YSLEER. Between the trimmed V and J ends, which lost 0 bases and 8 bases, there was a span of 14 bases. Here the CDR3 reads CASSQELGEGHSPLHF. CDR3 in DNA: TGCGCCAGCAGCCAAGAGCTGGGGGAGGGGCATTCACCCCTCCACTTT.

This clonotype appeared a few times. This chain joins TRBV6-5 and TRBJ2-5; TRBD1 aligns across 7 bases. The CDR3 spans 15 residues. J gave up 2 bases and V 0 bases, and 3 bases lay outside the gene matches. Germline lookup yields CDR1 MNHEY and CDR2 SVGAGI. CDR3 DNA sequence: TGTGCCAGCAGTTACTCGACAGGGCGACAAGAGACCCAGTACTTC. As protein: CASSYSTGRQETQYF.

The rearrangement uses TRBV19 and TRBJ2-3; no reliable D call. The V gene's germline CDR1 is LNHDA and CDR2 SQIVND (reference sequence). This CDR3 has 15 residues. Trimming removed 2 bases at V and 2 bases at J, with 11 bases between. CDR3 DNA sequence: TGTGCCAGTAGTATATTGGGGTCTGTCACAGATACGCAGTATTTT. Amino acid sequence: CASSILGSVTDTQYF.

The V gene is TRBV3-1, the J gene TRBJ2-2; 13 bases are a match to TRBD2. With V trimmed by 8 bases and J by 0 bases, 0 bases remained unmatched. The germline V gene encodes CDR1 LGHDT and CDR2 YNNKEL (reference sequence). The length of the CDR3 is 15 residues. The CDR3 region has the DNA TGTGCCAGCGGACTAGCGGGAGCGAACACCGGGGAGCTGTTTTTT. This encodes CASGLAGANTGELFF.